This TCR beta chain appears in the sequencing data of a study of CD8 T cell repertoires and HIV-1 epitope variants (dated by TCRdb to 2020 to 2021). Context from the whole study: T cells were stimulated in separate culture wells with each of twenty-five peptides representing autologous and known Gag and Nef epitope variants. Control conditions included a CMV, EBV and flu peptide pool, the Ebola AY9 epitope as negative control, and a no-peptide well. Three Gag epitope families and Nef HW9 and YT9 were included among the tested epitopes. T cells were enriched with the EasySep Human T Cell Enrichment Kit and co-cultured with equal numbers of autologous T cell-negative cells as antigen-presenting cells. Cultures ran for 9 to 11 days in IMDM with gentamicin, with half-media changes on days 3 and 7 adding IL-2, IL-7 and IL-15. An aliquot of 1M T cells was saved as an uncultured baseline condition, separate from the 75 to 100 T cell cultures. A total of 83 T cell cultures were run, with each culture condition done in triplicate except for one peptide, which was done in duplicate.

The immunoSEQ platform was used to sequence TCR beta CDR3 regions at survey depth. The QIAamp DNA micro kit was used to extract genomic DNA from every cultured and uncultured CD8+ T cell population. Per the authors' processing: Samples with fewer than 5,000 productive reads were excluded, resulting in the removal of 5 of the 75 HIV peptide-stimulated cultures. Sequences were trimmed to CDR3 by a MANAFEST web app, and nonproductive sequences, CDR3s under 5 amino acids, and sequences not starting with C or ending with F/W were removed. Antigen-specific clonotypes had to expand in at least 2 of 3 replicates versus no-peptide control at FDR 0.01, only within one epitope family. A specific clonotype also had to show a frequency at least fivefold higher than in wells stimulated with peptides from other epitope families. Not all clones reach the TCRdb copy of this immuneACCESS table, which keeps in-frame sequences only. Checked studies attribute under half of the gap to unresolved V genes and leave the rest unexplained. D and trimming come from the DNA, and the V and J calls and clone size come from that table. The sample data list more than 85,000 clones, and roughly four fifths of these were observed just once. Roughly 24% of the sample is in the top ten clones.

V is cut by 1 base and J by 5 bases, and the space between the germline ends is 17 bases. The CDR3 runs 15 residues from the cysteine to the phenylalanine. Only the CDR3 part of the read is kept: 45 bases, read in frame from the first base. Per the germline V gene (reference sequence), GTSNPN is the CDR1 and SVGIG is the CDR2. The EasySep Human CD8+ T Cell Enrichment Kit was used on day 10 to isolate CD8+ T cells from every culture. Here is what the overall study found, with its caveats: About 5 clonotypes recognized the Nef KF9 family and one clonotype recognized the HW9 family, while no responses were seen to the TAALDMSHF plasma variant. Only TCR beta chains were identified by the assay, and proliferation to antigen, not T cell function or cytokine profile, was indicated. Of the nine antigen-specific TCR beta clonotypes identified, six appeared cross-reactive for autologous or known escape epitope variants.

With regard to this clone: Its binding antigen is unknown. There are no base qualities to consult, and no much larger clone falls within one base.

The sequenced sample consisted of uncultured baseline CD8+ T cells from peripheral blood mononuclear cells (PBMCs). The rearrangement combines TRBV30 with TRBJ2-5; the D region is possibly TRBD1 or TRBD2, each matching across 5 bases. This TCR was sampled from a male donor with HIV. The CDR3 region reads CAWSAPGPPGETQYF. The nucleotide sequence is TGTGCCTGGAGTGCCCCGGGACCCCCTGGGGAGACCCAGTACTTC.